This T cell receptor (beta chain) was recorded in a study of blood T cell repertoires in COVID-19. The CDR3 runs 14 residues. From germline, CDR1 is SGDLS and CDR2 YYNGEE. The V gene end was trimmed by 4 bases and the J gene end by 4 bases; junction bases not matched to a gene: 3. The assay was immunoSEQ multiplex PCR, and TCRdb's table has in-frame clones only and misses some. The table includes around 300,000 clones, 80% to 95% detected once. This receptor was identified in a woman aged 25 to 39 with COVID-19, enrolled during active disease. The sample was peripheral blood. The chain is built from TRBV9 and TRBJ2-3; TRBD1 matches at 10 bases. CDR3 in amino acids: CASSLGQGPDTQYF. The CDR3 bases are TGTGCCAGCAGCTTGGGACAGGGGCCAGATACGCAGTATTTT.